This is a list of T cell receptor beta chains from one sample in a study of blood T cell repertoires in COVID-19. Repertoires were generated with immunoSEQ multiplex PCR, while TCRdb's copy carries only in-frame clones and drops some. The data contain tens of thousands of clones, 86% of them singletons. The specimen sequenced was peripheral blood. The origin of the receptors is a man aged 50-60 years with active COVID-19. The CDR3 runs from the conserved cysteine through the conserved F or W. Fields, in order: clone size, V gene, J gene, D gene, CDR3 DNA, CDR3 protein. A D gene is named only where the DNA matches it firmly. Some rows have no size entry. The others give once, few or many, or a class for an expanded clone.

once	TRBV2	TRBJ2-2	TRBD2	TGTGCCAGCAGTGAAGTGGGGCGGGAGGGTACCGGGGAGCTGTTTTTT	CASSEVGREGTGELFF
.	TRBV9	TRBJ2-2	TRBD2	TGTGCCAGCAGCGTAGGATTTCTAGCGGGGACGAACACCGGGGAGCTGTTTTTT	CASSVGFLAGTNTGELFF
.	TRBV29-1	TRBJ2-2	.	TGCAGCGTCCCAAAGGGGGGGGTTAAGAACACCGGGGAGCTGTTTTTT	CSVPKGGVKNTGELFF
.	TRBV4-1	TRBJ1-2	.	TGCGCCAGCAGCCAAGATGGGCAGGGATTGGATGGCTACACCTTC	CASSQDGQGLDGYTF
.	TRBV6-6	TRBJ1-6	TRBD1	TGTGCCAGCAGTCGCCCCAGCACTGGACAGGAGGATTCACCCCTCCACTTT	CASSRPSTGQEDSPLHF
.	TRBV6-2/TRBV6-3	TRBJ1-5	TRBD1	TGTGCCAGCAGCTCCCGGGACAGGGACCTTGAGCCCCAGCATTTT	CASSSRDRDLEPQHF
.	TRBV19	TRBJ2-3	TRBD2	TGTGCCAGTACCCTCCCAGGGAGCGGGGGGGCAGATACGCAGTATTTT	CASTLPGSGGADTQYF
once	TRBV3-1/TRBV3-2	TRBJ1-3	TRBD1	TGTGCCAGCAGCCGCCAGGGGGCCAGGGTCTCTTCGGTTGGAAACACCATATATTTT	CASSRQGARVSSVGNTIYF
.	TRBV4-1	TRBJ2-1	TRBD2	TGCGCCAGCAGCCCGACGGGGAGCGGGGGTACCTACAATGAGCAGTTCTTC	CASSPTGSGGTYNEQFF
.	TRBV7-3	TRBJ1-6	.	TGTGCCAGCAGCTCGGGACAATATAATTCACCCCTCCACTTT	CASSSGQYNSPLHF
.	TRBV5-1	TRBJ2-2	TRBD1	TGCGCCAGCAGCCCCAATATAGGACAGGGGACCGGGGAGCTGTTTTTT	CASSPNIGQGTGELFF
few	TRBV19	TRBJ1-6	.	TGTGCCAGTAGTATCTTTATCCGGACTGCAAATTCACCCCTCCACTTT	CASSIFIRTANSPLHF
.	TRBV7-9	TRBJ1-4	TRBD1	TGTGCCAGCAGCTCTTCCGGGACAGGGAGGTTGGAAAAACTGTTTTTT	CASSSSGTGRLEKLFF
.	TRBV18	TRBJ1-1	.	TGTGCCAGCTCACCTTTTTCAGGGAACCTGAACACTGAAGCTTTCTTT	CASSPFSGNLNTEAFF
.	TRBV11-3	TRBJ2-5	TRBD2	TGTGCCAGCAGCAAAGAATTAGCGGGGCAAGAGACCCAGTACTTC	CASSKELAGQETQYF
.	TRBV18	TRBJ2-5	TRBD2	TGTGCCAGCTCACCATATCCGACTAGCGGGAGGAGTGGAAAGACCCAGTACTTC	CASSPYPTSGRSGKTQYF
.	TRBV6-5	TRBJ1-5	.	TGTGCCAGCGCTAACGATCAGCCCCAGCATTTT	CASANDQPQHF
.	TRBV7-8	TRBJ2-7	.	TGTGCCAGCACCACCCGTTCCCACACCTACGAGCAGTACTTC	CASTTRSHTYEQYF
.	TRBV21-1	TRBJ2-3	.	TGTGCCAGCAGCCCGCCGGTAATACTCCCCACAGATACGCAGTATTTT	CASSPPVILPTDTQYF
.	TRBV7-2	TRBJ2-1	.	TGTGCCAGCAGCTTAGTCGGTTACAATGAGCAGTTCTTC	CASSLVGYNEQFF
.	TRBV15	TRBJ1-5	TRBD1	TGTGCCACCAGCAGAGATCTACAGGGGCCGAATCAGCCCCAGCATTTT	CATSRDLQGPNQPQHF
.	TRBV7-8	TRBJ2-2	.	TGTGCCAGCAGCCCCCCGGGCGGGGAGCTGTTTTTT	CASSPPGGELFF
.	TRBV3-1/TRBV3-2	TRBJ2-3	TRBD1	TGTGCCAGCAGCGCTGGACAGGGGACGAGCACAGATACGCAGTATTTT	CASSAGQGTSTDTQYF
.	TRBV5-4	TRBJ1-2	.	TGTGCCAGCAGCTTGGACCCCGGCGGACAACGCTATGGCTACACCTTC	CASSLDPGGQRYGYTF
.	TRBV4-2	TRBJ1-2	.	TGTGCCAGCAGCCAAGAGTCAACGGTGAACTATGGCTACACCTTC	CASSQESTVNYGYTF
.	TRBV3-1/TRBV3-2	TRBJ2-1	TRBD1	TGTGCCAGCAGCCGAGACAGGGGCGCGGTCAATGAGCAGTTCTTC	CASSRDRGAVNEQFF
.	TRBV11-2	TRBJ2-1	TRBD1	TGTGCCAGCAGCTTAGTTTCCCGACAGGGAATCAATGAGCAGTTCTTC	CASSLVSRQGINEQFF
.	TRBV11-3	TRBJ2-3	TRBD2	TGTGCCAGCAGCTCCGCACTAGCGGGGGAGAAAGATACGCAGTATTTT	CASSSALAGEKDTQYF
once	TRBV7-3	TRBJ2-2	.	TGTGCCAGCAGCTCTCTCCTGAACACCGGGGAGCTGTTTTTT	CASSSLLNTGELFF
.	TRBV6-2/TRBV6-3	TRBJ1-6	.	TGTGCCAGCAGTTACTCCCCCTCGAGGCAGGACAGCTCCTATAATTCACCCCTCCACTTT	CASSYSPSRQDSSYNSPLHF
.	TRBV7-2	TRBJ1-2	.	TGTGCCAGCAGCCTCACAGGAGTAAACTATGGCTACACCTTC	CASSLTGVNYGYTF
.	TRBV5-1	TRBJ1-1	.	TGCGCCAGCAGCTTGATAGGCAGCGGAGCTTTCTTT	CASSLIGSGAFF
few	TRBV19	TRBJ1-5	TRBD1	TGTGCCAGTAGCCGACAGGGCTTGGGTCAGCCCCAGCATTTT	CASSRQGLGQPQHF
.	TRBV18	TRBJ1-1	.	TGTGCCAGCTCACCAAGGAACAGGGAAGTCTTGAGCACTGAAGCTTTCTTT	CASSPRNREVLSTEAFF
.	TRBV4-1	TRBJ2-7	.	TGCGCCAGCAGCCAAGAGGGAGGAAAGCTACGCGAGCAGTACTTC	CASSQEGGKLREQYF
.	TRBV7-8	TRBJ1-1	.	TGTGCCAGCAGCTTAGGGGGACCCTCCGGGGGATTCATGAACGCTGAAGCTTTCTTT	CASSLGGPSGGFMNAEAFF
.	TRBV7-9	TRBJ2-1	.	TGTGCCAGCAGCCGACTCTTATCTAATGAGCAGTTCTTC	CASSRLLSNEQFF
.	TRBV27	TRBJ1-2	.	TGTGCCAGCAGCCGTTGGGGGACTGATGGCTACACCTTC	CASSRWGTDGYTF
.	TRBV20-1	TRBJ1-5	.	TGCAGTGCTAGTCTGGGGCCGGGCAATCAGCCCCAGCATTTT	CSASLGPGNQPQHF
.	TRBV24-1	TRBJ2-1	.	TGTGCCACCAGTGATTTGGAGAGGGTGGAGCAGTTCTTC	CATSDLERVEQFF
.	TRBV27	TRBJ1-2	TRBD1	TGTGCCAGCAGTTTACTGGGGACAGCGGATGGCTACACCTTC	CASSLLGTADGYTF
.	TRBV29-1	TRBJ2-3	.	TGCAGCGTTGAAGGGGGCTTTTCAGATACGCAGTATTTT	CSVEGGFSDTQYF
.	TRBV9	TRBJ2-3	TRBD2	TGTGCCAGCAGCGTAGGCACCCTAGCGGCTCGAGGAGATACGCAGTATTTT	CASSVGTLAARGDTQYF
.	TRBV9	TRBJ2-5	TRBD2	TGTGCCAGCAGCGTAGCGGGAGGATTGAAGGAGACCCAGTACTTC	CASSVAGGLKETQYF
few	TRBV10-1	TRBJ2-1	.	TGCGCCAGCAGTCGGTCGACGGGAGCTCAGGAGGAGCAGTTCTTC	CASSRSTGAQEEQFF
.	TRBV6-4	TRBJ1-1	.	TGTGCCAGCAGTGCCTCCGCAGGGAACACTGAAGCTTTCTTT	CASSASAGNTEAFF